What follows is one TCR beta chain and its context. Its antigen is undetermined. The data were taken from a study of T cell repertoires in cytomegalovirus infection. Study-level results: In two of eight donors, the top clonotype was HLA-C-restricted CMV-specific.

TCRdb passed the reads through MiXCR, listing each CDR3 protein once. Found here are about 89,000 distinct CDR3 sequences, about 29% of them singletons; the top ten hold around 68%. The ends were cut back, 3 bases at V and 4 bases at J, with 9 bases in the middle. Germline CDR1 SGHRS, CDR2 YFSETQ. The CDR3 has 13 amino acids. This chain uses TRBV5-1 with TRBJ2-3, with unresolved D. Sequencing used CD8+ T cells from cultured PBMCs, obtained from culture after CMV antigen stimulation. This TCR was recovered from a human donor in good health (CMV status not recorded). Some clones in this sample may be carry-over from other donors' samples. The CDR3 sequence: CASSSVPADTQYF. The CDR3 DNA is TGCGCCAGCAGCTCCGTTCCTGCAGATACGCAGTATTTT. Together with reference TRBV5-1 and TRBJ2-3, the CDR3 gives the full variable domain: KAGVTQTPRYLIKTRGQQVTLSCSPISGHRSVSWYQQTPGQGLQFLFEYFSETQRNKGNFPGRFSGRQFSNSRSEMNVSTLELGDSALYLCASSSVPADTQYFGPGTRLTVL.